This TCR beta chain was retrieved from a study of blood T cell repertoires in COVID-19 (dated by TCRdb to 2018 to 2020). For context, the study as a whole: The collaborator samples originated in the United States, Italy and Spain and spanned the acute and convalescent phases of COVID-19. The prospective study material was composed of cDNA or gDNA derived from T cells, B-cell-depleted T cells, or PBMCs. Deeply sampled blood TCRbeta repertoires from subjects exposed to, actively infected with, or recovered from COVID-19 were included in the dataset. A freely available public database, intended as a resource for researchers studying the immune response to SARS-CoV-2, is where the repertoires were released. The samples were drawn from two sources: the first 160 participants of the ongoing ImmuneRACE study, and 1,254 subjects contributed by 6 global collaborators. A de-identified subject ID, COVID-19 status, age in years and sex were almost always included in the sample metadata. Where HLA class I and class II types were available, the types were taken from metadata supplied by the sample provider, not from assay-based typing. Broad study findings and their caveats: How much clinical and demographic metadata was included differed by source and by participant, and the metadata was provided uncurated.

Spanning cysteine to phenylalanine, the CDR3 consists of 15 amino acids. Only the CDR3 DNA stays, 45 bases, in frame from base 1. Sequences MGHDK (CDR1) and SYGVNS (CDR2) are obtained from the germline V gene. V has 6 bases trimmed and J has 7 bases trimmed; junction bases matching no gene number 8. In Seattle, one collaborating source enrolled patients while the infection was active and tracked those patients longitudinally over the course of disease. Collaborating institutions collected whole blood in K2EDTA tubes following their own protocols. For TCRbeta analysis, collaborator samples were shipped as frozen whole blood, as isolated PBMCs, or as DNA extracted from either sample type. TCRbeta CDR3 regions were amplified from genomic DNA by means of the immunoSEQ Assay, a bias-controlled multiplex PCR. Turning to the authors' computational methods: The number of nucleated cells in each sample was estimated from the amplification of reference gene primers within the assay. To quantify the absolute abundance of each unique TCRbeta CDR3 rearrangement, sequence reads were collapsed and filtered. For each sample, productive Simpson clonality was calculated as the square root of Simpson's diversity index over productive rearrangements. TCRdb stores this immuneACCESS table with in-frame sequences only. Part of the clones is absent; in the studies checked, under half of the shortfall reflects unresolved V genes, and no reason is known for the rest. V, J and clone size are those of that table, while D and trimming were read from the DNA. The sample table lists fewer than 600,000 clones, 85% to 90% of them with a count of one. The ten largest clones add up to roughly 1% of the sample.

About this clone: Which antigen it targets is not known. Nothing much larger sits one base from this clone, and base qualities are not available.

This receptor was obtained from a man between 18 and 35 years old with COVID-19, enrolled during active disease. Sequencing used peripheral blood. In this chain, TRBV25-1 is recombined with TRBJ2-2; the junction holds 10 bases that match TRBD2. The sequence in DNA is TGTGCCAGCAGGGACAGCGGGAGGGCCGTCGGGGAGCTGTTTTTT. This gives the protein CASRDSGRAVGELFF.